One sample yielded the 30 T cell receptor beta chains listed below, sequenced in a study of response to subunit inactivated influenza vaccine. MiXCR was run by TCRdb on the RT-PCR reads, yielding one entry per CDR3 protein. Of some 520,000 distinct CDR3 sequences listed, 16% are singletons. The source material was CD4+ T cells sorted from PBMCs, sampled less than 30 months after vaccination. These receptors were taken from a man aged 45 to 70 who received an inactivated influenza vaccine.

This clonotype has a handful of counts. This chain connects TRBV6-1 to TRBJ1-5, with TRBD1 matching over 8 bases. Germline V gives CDR1 MNHNS, CDR2 SASEGT. The J segment lost 0 bases and the V segment lost 4 bases, leaving 5 bases of the junction unmatched. This CDR3 has 16 residues. CDR3 coding DNA: TGTGCCAGCAGTGCCCAGGGGGCGCTTAGCAATCAGCCCCAGCATTTT. Translated: CASSAQGALSNQPQHF.

V is TRBV25-1 and J is TRBJ2-3; 9 nucleotides align to TRBD1. V lost 3 bases and J lost 7; bases outside the gene matches: 8. This CDR3 is built from 15 residues. The V gene's germline CDR1 is MGHDK and CDR2 SYGVNS. The CDR3 nucleotides read TGTGCCAGCAGTGATGTTGGGACAGGGTGGAATACGCAGTATTTT. This gives the protein CASSDVGTGWNTQYF.

This clonotype was counted between two and nine times. The DNA of the CDR3 is TGTGCCAGCATCGGATGGGATGAGCAGTACTTC. Amino acids: CASIGWDEQYF. The rearrangement links TRBV6-1 to TRBJ2-7; D gene ambiguous. Trimming cost V 7 bases and J 7 bases, with 11 bases left between them. This CDR3 contains 11 residues. Germline values: CDR1 MNHNS, CDR2 SASEGT.

There are a few counts of this clonotype. The J gene is TRBJ2-1, the V gene TRBV10-1; tentative D call: TRBD2 (5 bases). Germline CDR1 and CDR2: WNHNN and SYGVQD (reference sequence). The germline V and J ends were trimmed by 4 bases and 4 bases, with 26 bases remaining between them. This CDR3 is built from 19 residues. CDR3 nucleotide sequence: TGCGCCAGCAGTGGACCTGCAAGCGGCGCCAGGACCTTTTACAATGAGCAGTTCTTC. It yields the protein CASSGPASGARTFYNEQFF.

This clonotype was seen a few times. At one boundary the junction diverges from the germline segment, which might be a read error. The rearrangement uses TRBV5-1 and TRBJ1-1, with TRBD1 identical over 7 bases. The germline gives CDR1 SGHRS, CDR2 YFSETQ. The CDR3 spans 14 residues. The CDR3 region is CASTLTNRGAEAFF. As DNA, the CDR3 is TGCGCCAGCACCTTGACAAACAGGGGCGCTGAAGCTTTCTTT.

This chain links TRBV12-3 or TRBV12-4 with TRBJ2-1; D uncertain. V shed 2 bases and J shed 7 bases, with 9 bases lying between them. The CDR3 contains 13 residues. The CDR3 loop is CASSLMVRNEQFF. In DNA, the CDR3 is TGTGCCAGCAGTTTAATGGTGCGGAATGAGCAGTTCTTC.

This clonotype was observed a handful of times. This chain joins TRBV11-1 and TRBJ2-1, with D tentatively TRBD2 (7 bases). The CDR3 is 16 residues long. V lost 5 bases and J lost 1, with 15 bases in between. Germline V gene lookup returns CDR1 SGHAT and CDR2 FQDESV (reference sequence). Written as DNA, the CDR3 is TGTGCCAGCAGCCGGACGGGGGGCTGGTCCTACAATGAGCAGTTCTTC. Its protein is CASSRTGGWSYNEQFF.

This clonotype has more than one count but fewer than ten. This sequence joins TRBV6-1 and TRBJ2-1; 9 bases match TRBD2. This CDR3 spans 14 amino acids. Germline V gene lookup returns CDR1 MNHNS and CDR2 SASEGT. V lost 8 bases, J lost 5 bases, and 7 bases stayed unmatched. Here the CDR3 reads CASYSGGTNNEQFF. The CDR3 DNA sequence: TGTGCCAGCTATAGCGGGGGCACCAACAATGAGCAGTTCTTC.

V gene TRBV7-9 combines with J gene TRBJ1-5; D ambiguous. V gave up 1 base and J gave up 4 bases, with 8 bases separating them. Germline-derived CDR1 and CDR2 are SEHNR and FQNEAQ (reference sequence). This CDR3 comprises 14 residues. The CDR3 DNA follows: TGTGCCAGCAGCTTAGGGGCAGGAAATCAGCCCCAGCATTTT. Translation: CASSLGAGNQPQHF.

This clonotype was counted a few times. The rearrangement uses TRBV10-3 and TRBJ2-1, with 11 bases that match TRBD2. The CDR3 consists of 15 residues. CDR1 and CDR2 (germline): ENHRY, SYGVKD. V trimming: 4 bases; J trimming: 3 bases; junction bases outside the gene matches: 2. For the CDR3, the DNA is TGTGCCATCAGTGCCCTAGCGGGGGGCTACAATGAGCAGTTCTTC. Translation: CAISALAGGYNEQFF.

This clonotype was counted a few times. The chain recombines TRBV12-3 or TRBV12-4 with TRBJ2-3; D is possibly TRBD1 (5 bases). V was clipped by 8 bases and J by 0 bases, with 15 bases between them. The CDR3 runs to 15 residues. The CDR3, as DNA: TGTGCCAGCCGACCGACAGAATCTAGCACAGATACGCAGTATTTT. Amino acid sequence: CASRPTESSTDTQYF.

This clonotype was seen only once. Here the CDR3 DNA reads TGTGCCAGCAGCGTCGGGGGGGCGGCCAAAAACATTCAGTACTTC. The encoded protein is CASSVGGAAKNIQYF. The V gene is TRBV9, the J gene TRBJ2-4; TRBD2 matches at 8 bases. Trimming cost V 2 bases and J 1 base; bases outside gene matches: 2. Germline CDR1 is SGDLS and CDR2 is YYNGEE. CDR3 length: 15 residues.

This chain joins TRBV2 and TRBJ2-5, with D hard to call. This CDR3 contains 11 residues. Germline assignment: CDR1 SNHLY and CDR2 FYNNEI. The V and J ends lost 7 bases and 5 bases respectively, with 8 bases between them. CDR3 sequence: CASKESETQYF. The CDR3 nucleotides are TGTGCCAGCAAAGAGTCGGAGACCCAGTACTTC.

This clonotype was detected a few times. This chain links TRBV12-3 or TRBV12-4 with TRBJ2-1; a possible D gene is TRBD2 (6 bases). The CDR3 runs to 14 residues. Trimming removed 5 bases at V and 7 bases at J, with 15 bases between. This CDR3 is CASSQTSRLNEQFF. Here the CDR3 DNA reads TGTGCCAGCAGTCAAACTAGCAGGCTTAATGAGCAGTTCTTC.

This clonotype was picked up many times. V is TRBV28 and J is TRBJ2-2; TRBD1 or TRBD2 may be the D gene (5 bases each). V was shortened by 3 bases and J by 1 base, with 12 bases between the two germline ends. The CDR3 length is 16 residues. Germline CDR1 and CDR2: MDHEN and SYDVKM. Here the CDR3 DNA reads TGTGCCAGCAGTTTTTGGGGGAGACTGAACACCGGGGAGCTGTTTTTT. Protein product: CASSFWGRLNTGELFF.

V usage is TRBV7-9 and J usage is TRBJ2-7; D is perhaps TRBD1 (6 bases). The CDR3 totals 12 residues. Trimming took 4 bases from V and 6 from J, leaving 10 bases between them. Germline assignment: CDR1 SEHNR and CDR2 FQNEAQ (reference sequence). CDR3 amino acids: CASSSQGPEQYF. In nucleotides, the CDR3 is TGTGCCAGCAGCTCACAGGGCCCCGAGCAGTACTTC.

The table lists this clonotype with a few counts. The rearrangement joins TRBV4-2 to TRBJ2-3; TRBD1 matches 7 bases. The CDR3 totals 17 residues. V shed 3 bases, J shed 0 bases, and the junction held 9 bases outside the gene matches. Germline CDR1 LGHNA, CDR2 YNFKEQ. CDR3 bases: TGTGCCAGCAGCCAGGCGAGGGGGCGATTTAGCACAGATACGCAGTATTTT. Translating it yields CASSQARGRFSTDTQYF.

The chain recombines TRBV4-1 with TRBJ1-1; no firm D call. The V end was cut by 1 base, the J end by 2 bases, with 14 bases between. Germline lookup yields CDR1 MGHRA and CDR2 YSYEKL. CDR3 length: 16 residues. Written as DNA, the CDR3 is TGCGCCAGCAGCCAAGGCGGTTCGGGTTATAACACTGAAGCTTTCTTT. It encodes CASSQGGSGYNTEAFF.

This clonotype was observed a few times. J is TRBJ1-2 and V is TRBV5-1; perhaps TRBD1 as D (6 bases). V lost 4 bases and J lost 4, with 20 bases in between. The CDR3 has 16 residues. CDR1 is SGHRS, CDR2 YFSETQ, per germline. CDR3 DNA sequence: TGCGCCAGCAGCACGGAACCGACAGGAGGAATCTATGGCTACACCTTC. Translating gives CASSTEPTGGIYGYTF.

There are many counts of this clonotype. The J gene is TRBJ1-1, the V gene TRBV29-1, with TRBD1 matching over 7 bases. Germline V gives CDR1 SQVTM, CDR2 ANQGSEA. V was clipped by 4 bases and J by 7 bases; unmatched bases: 12. There are 14 residues in the CDR3. Written as DNA, the CDR3 is TGCAGCGTTGGCCGTTCCGGGACAGCCCTTGAAGCTTTCTTT. Residues: CSVGRSGTALEAFF. Using reference TRBV29-1 and TRBJ1-1 for the parts outside the CDR3, the full variable domain is SAVISQKPSRDICQRGTSLTIQCQVDSQVTMMFWYRQQPGQSLTLIATANQGSEATYESGFVIDKFPISRPNLTFSTLTVSNMSPEDSSIYLCSVGRSGTALEAFFGQGTRLTVV.

The chain carries TRBV20-1 and TRBJ2-3; D is possibly TRBD2 (5 bases). The ends were cut back, 0 bases at V and 0 bases at J, with 10 bases in the middle. The CDR3 runs to 15 residues. From germline, CDR1 is DFQATT and CDR2 SNEGSKA (reference sequence). Written as DNA, the CDR3 is TGCAGTGCTAGAGATAGCCGGGGAAGCACAGATACGCAGTATTTT. Translated, it gives CSARDSRGSTDTQYF.

This clonotype was counted between two and nine times. The chain employs TRBV7-8 and TRBJ2-7, with 11 bases aligning to TRBD1. Germline lookup yields CDR1 SGHVS and CDR2 FQNEAQ. With V trimmed by 5 bases and J by 5 bases, 8 bases remained unmatched. The CDR3 contains 15 residues. CDR3 protein: CASSLGQGALNEQYF. The CDR3 bases are TGTGCCAGCAGCCTAGGACAGGGGGCTTTGAACGAGCAGTACTTC.

This clonotype was observed a handful of times. J is TRBJ1-1 and V is TRBV29-1; TRBD1 agrees at 7 bases. This CDR3 spans 14 amino acids. Trimming at V came to 7 bases and at J to 1 base, leaving 9 bases not matched to a gene. Per the germline V gene, CDR1 is SQVTM and CDR2 is ANQGSEA. CDR3 DNA: TGCAGCGCACAAACCAGGACAGGGAACACTGAAGCTTTCTTT. This codes for CSAQTRTGNTEAFF. The full variable domain, in which reference TRBV29-1 and TRBJ1-1 provide the parts outside the CDR3, is SAVISQKPSRDICQRGTSLTIQCQVDSQVTMMFWYRQQPGQSLTLIATANQGSEATYESGFVIDKFPISRPNLTFSTLTVSNMSPEDSSIYLCSAQTRTGNTEAFFGQGTRLTVV.

This clonotype was observed a few times. The chain employs TRBV4-3 and TRBJ1-1, with D hard to call. The V and J ends lost 3 bases and 9 bases respectively, with 11 bases between them. The germline V gene has CDR1 LGHNA and CDR2 YSLEER. The CDR3 runs 12 residues. CDR3 DNA: TGCGCCAGCAGCCAGTCCGGGCTAAAAGCTTTCTTT. This translates into CASSQSGLKAFF.

With regard to this clonotype: Sequence at one end of the junction differs from germline and may be a read error. V and J are TRBV3-1 and TRBJ2-3; D possibly corresponds to TRBD1 (6 bases). Per germline, CDR1 LGHDT and CDR2 YNNKEL (reference sequence). The CDR3 runs 14 residues. The CDR3 nucleotides are TGTGCCAGCAGCCAAGAACAGGGTGGAGATACTCAGTATTTT. This encodes CASSQEQGGDTQYF.

The gene calls are TRBV5-5 and TRBJ2-5, with a weak D call TRBD2 (6 bases). The CDR3 spans 14 residues. Germline CDR1 is SGHKS and CDR2 is YYEKEE (reference sequence). The V end lost 2 bases, the J end lost 4 bases, and 12 bases lay between the germline ends. CDR3: CASSFSSGGETQYF. DNA for the CDR3: TGTGCCAGCAGCTTTTCATCCGGGGGAGAGACCCAGTACTTC.

The rearrangement links TRBV2 to TRBJ2-5, with 8 bases matching TRBD1. The junction had 4 bases not matched to a gene; V was cut back by 3 bases and J by 1 base. Germline CDR1 reads SNHLY; CDR2 reads FYNNEI. The CDR3 covers 15 residues. The CDR3 region is CASSDDRGRQETQYF. The CDR3 nucleotides are TGTGCCAGCAGTGACGACAGGGGTCGCCAAGAGACCCAGTACTTC.

This clonotype was detected only a few times. The chain combines TRBV20-1 with TRBJ1-2; 9 bases align to TRBD1. Germline CDR1 is DFQATT and CDR2 is SNEGSKA (reference sequence). The CDR3 is 16 residues long. V lost 6 bases, J lost 0 bases, and 11 bases stayed unmatched. The CDR3 reads CSARGQGDPSNYGYTF. The CDR3, as DNA: TGCAGTGCAAGGGGACAGGGAGATCCCTCTAACTATGGCTACACCTTC.

The sample holds a few counts of this clonotype. The CDR3 loop is CSAREAGSRNTIYF. The CDR3 coding sequence is TGCAGTGCTAGGGAAGCAGGGAGTCGAAACACCATATATTTT. The V gene is TRBV20-1, the J gene TRBJ1-3, with D perhaps TRBD1 (5 bases). In germline, CDR1 is DFQATT, CDR2 SNEGSKA (reference sequence). V was pared by 3 bases and J by 5 bases, with 14 bases between. This CDR3 contains 14 residues.

There are a few counts of this clonotype. The rearrangement joins TRBV4-2 to TRBJ2-7; D assignment may be TRBD1 or TRBD2 (5 bases each). The CDR3 has 15 residues. In germline, CDR1 is LGHNA, CDR2 YNFKEQ. The ends were cut back, 2 bases at V and 7 bases at J, with 18 bases in the middle. The CDR3 sequence is CASSQFSGRPREQYF. CDR3 DNA: TGTGCCAGCAGCCAATTCTCGGGACGGCCAAGGGAGCAGTACTTC.